This T cell receptor beta chain was sequenced for a study of T cell responses to AZD1222 COVID-19 vaccine. Germline values: CDR1 SGHTA, CDR2 FQGNSA. The length of the CDR3 is 15 residues. Between the trimmed V and J ends, which lost 1 base and 5 bases, there was a span of 12 bases. Second-dose groups at about 4 or about 12 weeks were pooled. The data were produced by immunoSEQ multiplex PCR, yet TCRdb's version contains in-frame clones alone and is incomplete. Counted here are 130,000 or so clones, about 91% occurring once; the ten biggest clones make up 1.9%. The chain uses TRBV7-2 and TRBJ2-1; no definite D call. This TCR derives from an adult who received the AZD1222 COVID-19 vaccine. The sample in question was peripheral blood, obtained 28 days after the second AZD1222 dose. The CDR3 region has the DNA TGTGCCAGCAGCTTAGTTCTAGGCCAAAACAATGAGCAGTTCTTC. It codes for CASSLVLGQNNEQFF.